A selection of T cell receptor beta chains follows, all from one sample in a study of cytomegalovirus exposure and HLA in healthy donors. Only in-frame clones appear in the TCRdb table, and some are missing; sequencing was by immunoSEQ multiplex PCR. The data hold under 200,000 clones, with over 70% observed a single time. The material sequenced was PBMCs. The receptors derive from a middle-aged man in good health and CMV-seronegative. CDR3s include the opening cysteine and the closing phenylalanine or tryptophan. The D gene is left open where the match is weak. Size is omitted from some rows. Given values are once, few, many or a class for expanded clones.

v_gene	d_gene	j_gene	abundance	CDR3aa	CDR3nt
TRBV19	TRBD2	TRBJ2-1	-	CASSLAGSYNEQFF	TGTGCCAGTTCTTTAGCGGGGTCCTACAATGAGCAGTTCTTC
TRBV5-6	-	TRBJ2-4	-	CASILGGVGDIQYF	TGTGCCAGCATCCTGGGGGGAGTTGGGGACATTCAGTACTTC
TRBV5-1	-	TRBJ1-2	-	CASSLVPVSSGYTF	TGCGCCAGCAGCTTGGTCCCAGTCTCATCCGGCTACACCTTC
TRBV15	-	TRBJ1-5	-	CATSRDAKNNQPQHF	TGTGCCACCAGCAGAGATGCGAAGAACAATCAGCCCCAGCATTTT
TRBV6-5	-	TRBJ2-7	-	CASSPRTAYSEQYF	TGTGCCAGCAGCCCGCGCACTGCCTACTCCGAGCAGTACTTC
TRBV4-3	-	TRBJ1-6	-	CASSQESQDSYNSPLHF	TGCGCCAGCAGCCAAGAAAGCCAAGACTCCTATAATTCACCCCTCCACTTT
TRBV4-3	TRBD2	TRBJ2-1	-	CASSQDRGGAYNEQFF	TGCGCCAGCAGCCAAGATCGGGGGGGGGCTTACAATGAGCAGTTCTTC
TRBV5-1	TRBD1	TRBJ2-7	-	CASSSRQGIYEQYF	TGCGCCAGCAGCTCCCGACAGGGTATCTACGAGCAGTACTTC
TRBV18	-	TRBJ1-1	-	CASSSKRPGGAETEAFF	TGTGCCAGCTCATCAAAGAGGCCGGGGGGGGCTGAGACTGAAGCTTTCTTT
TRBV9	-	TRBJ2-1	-	CASSVDGGRSEQFF	TGTGCCAGCAGCGTAGACGGGGGGCGTAGTGAGCAGTTCTTC
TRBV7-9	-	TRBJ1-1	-	CASSLELWARGTEAFF	TGTGCCAGCAGCTTAGAGTTGTGGGCCAGGGGCACTGAAGCTTTCTTT
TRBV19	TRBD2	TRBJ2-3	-	CASSVAGGRTDTQYF	TGTGCCAGTAGTGTGGCGGGGGGGCGCACAGATACGCAGTATTTT
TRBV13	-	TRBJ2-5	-	CASSRTPGDQETQYF	TGTGCCAGCAGTCGGACCCCCGGGGACCAAGAGACCCAGTACTTC
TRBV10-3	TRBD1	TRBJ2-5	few	CAISGGLTTGFVETQYF	TGTGCCATCAGCGGAGGACTCACGACAGGGTTTGTGGAGACCCAGTACTTC
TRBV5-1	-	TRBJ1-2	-	CASSLALTYGYTF	TGCGCCAGCAGCTTGGCCCTGACTTATGGCTACACCTTC
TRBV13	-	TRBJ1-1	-	CASSLKGQGKTEAFF	TGTGCCAGCAGCTTAAAGGGGCAGGGTAAAACTGAAGCTTTCTTT
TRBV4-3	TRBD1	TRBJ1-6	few	CASRIRGTDYNSPLHF	TGCGCCAGCAGAATCAGGGGGACAGACTATAATTCACCCCTCCACTTT
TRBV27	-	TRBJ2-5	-	CASSLLASGETQYF	TGTGCCAGCAGTTTACTAGCTTCAGGAGAGACCCAGTACTTC
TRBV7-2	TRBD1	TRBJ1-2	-	CASGDRGEGYTF	TGTGCCAGTGGGGACAGGGGGGAGGGCTACACCTTC
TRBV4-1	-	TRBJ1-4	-	CASSQVAALGEKLFF	TGCGCCAGCAGCCAAGTAGCGGCGCTTGGAGAAAAACTGTTTTTT
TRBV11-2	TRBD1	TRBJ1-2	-	CASSPRTGYGYGYTF	TGTGCCAGCAGCCCGCGGACAGGGTACGGCTATGGCTACACCTTC
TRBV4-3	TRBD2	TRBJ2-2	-	CASSQDYRGLAQGGELFF	TGCGCCAGCAGCCAAGATTACCGGGGACTAGCCCAAGGCGGGGAGCTGTTTTTT
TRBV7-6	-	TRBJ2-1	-	CASSTTRGAYNEQFF	TGTGCCAGCAGTACCACCAGGGGTGCTTACAATGAGCAGTTCTTC
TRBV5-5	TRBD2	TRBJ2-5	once	CASRSGGAGETQYF	TGTGCCAGCAGGAGCGGGGGGGCCGGAGAGACCCAGTACTTC
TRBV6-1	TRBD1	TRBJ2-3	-	CASSDPGQRYIDTQYF	TGTGCCAGCAGTGACCCGGGACAGAGATATATAGATACGCAGTATTTT
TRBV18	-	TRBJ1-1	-	CASSPRGTMNTEAFF	TGTGCCAGCTCACCCCGGGGGACTATGAACACTGAAGCTTTCTTT
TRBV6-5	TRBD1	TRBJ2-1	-	CASSPTGGGYNEQFF	TGTGCCAGCAGTCCCACAGGGGGCGGCTACAATGAGCAGTTCTTC
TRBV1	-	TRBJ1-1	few	CTSPTASGSNGTEAFF	TGCACCAGCCCCACAGCATCCGGCTCAAACGGCACTGAAGCTTTCTTT
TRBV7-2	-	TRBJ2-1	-	CASSLGPVEQFF	TGTGCCAGCAGCTTAGGTCCCGTGGAGCAGTTCTTC
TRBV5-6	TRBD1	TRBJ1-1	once	CASSVTGEAFF	TGTGCCAGCAGCGTGACAGGGGAAGCTTTCTTT
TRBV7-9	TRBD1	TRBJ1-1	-	CASSLDGTANTEAFF	TGTGCCAGCAGCCTTGACGGGACAGCAAACACTGAAGCTTTCTTT
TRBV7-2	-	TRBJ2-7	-	CASSLADWSYEQYF	TGTGCCAGCAGCTTAGCGGACTGGTCCTACGAGCAGTACTTC
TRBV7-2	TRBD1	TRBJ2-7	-	CASSFGDRLYEQYF	TGTGCCAGCAGCTTTGGGGACAGGCTGTACGAGCAGTACTTC
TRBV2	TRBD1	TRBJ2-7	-	CASRDRNSYEQYF	TGTGCCAGCAGGGACAGGAACTCCTACGAGCAGTACTTC
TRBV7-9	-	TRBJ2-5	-	CASSLGQWETQYF	TGTGCCAGCAGCTTAGGACAGTGGGAGACCCAGTACTTC
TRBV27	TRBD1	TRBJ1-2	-	CASRSGQGAFGGYTF	TGTGCCAGCCGTTCGGGACAGGGGGCGTTTGGCGGCTACACCTTC
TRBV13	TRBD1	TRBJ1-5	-	CASSSGQGKYSNQPQHF	TGTGCCAGCAGCTCCGGACAGGGAAAATATAGCAATCAGCCCCAGCATTTT
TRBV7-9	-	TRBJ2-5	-	CASSRRGQETQYF	TGTGCCAGCAGCCGAAGGGGCCAAGAGACCCAGTACTTC
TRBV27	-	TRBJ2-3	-	CASSLQAPAPDTQYF	TGTGCCAGCAGCTTGCAGGCCCCAGCCCCAGATACGCAGTATTTT
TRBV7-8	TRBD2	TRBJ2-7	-	CASSLPGLAGTGQYF	TGTGCCAGCAGCTTACCGGGGCTAGCGGGGACTGGGCAGTACTTC
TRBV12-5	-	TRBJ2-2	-	CASGLAGSNGELFF	TGTGCTAGTGGTTTGGCAGGGTCGAACGGGGAGCTGTTTTTT
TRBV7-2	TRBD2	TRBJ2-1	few	CASSPGGLTSSYNEQFF	TGTGCCAGCAGCCCGGGGGGGTTAACGAGCTCCTACAATGAGCAGTTCTTC